A single sample is the source of the 22 T cell receptor beta chains below, sequenced in a study of cytomegalovirus exposure and HLA in healthy donors. The PCR employed 60 Vbeta primers together with 13 Jbeta primers. Profiled with immunoSEQ multiplex PCR; TCRdb holds only in-frame clones, not every one. The data show nearly 200,000 clones, with 77% seen just once and over 2% held by the top ten. The specimen was PBMCs. The receptors derive from a woman in her twenties or thirties in good health and CMV-seropositive.

This chain joins TRBV7-2 and TRBJ2-1; D is undetermined. Trimming stripped 1 base from V and 4 bases from J, with 5 bases between. Germline V CDR1 and CDR2: SGHTA, FQGNSA. CDR3 length: 13 residues. CDR3 loop: CASSLDTYNEQFF. CDR3 sequence (DNA): TGTGCCAGCAGCTTAGATACTTACAATGAGCAGTTCTTC.

The chain employs TRBV5-1 and TRBJ2-2; TRBD1 agrees at 9 bases. CDR1 is SGHRS and CDR2 is YFSETQ in the germline V gene. The CDR3 has 15 residues. V lost 4 bases, J lost 2 bases, and 3 bases stayed unmatched. CDR3 in DNA: TGCGCCAGCAGCGCGGGACAGGGAAACACCGGGGAGCTGTTTTTT. Amino acids: CASSAGQGNTGELFF.

The rearrangement joins TRBV11-2 to TRBJ2-2, with D maybe TRBD1 (6 bases). V lost 2 bases and J 2 bases, leaving 15 bases between the germline ends. Looked up from germline, CDR1 is SGHAT and CDR2 is FQNNGV. The CDR3 consists of 17 residues. Here the CDR3 reads CASSLLRTERNTGELFF. For the CDR3, the DNA is TGTGCCAGCAGCTTACTAAGGACAGAAAGAAACACCGGGGAGCTGTTTTTT.

The chain combines TRBV11-2 with TRBJ2-7, with D hard to call. Deletions cut 2 bases from V and 0 bases from J, with 8 bases between. Per germline, CDR1 SGHAT and CDR2 FQNNGV. The CDR3 loop spans 14 amino acids. In nucleotides, the CDR3 is TGTGCCAGCAGCTTATCACGTAGCTCCTACGAGCAGTACTTC. This gives the protein CASSLSRSSYEQYF. The full variable domain, completed using reference TRBV11-2 and TRBJ2-7, is EAGVAQSPRYKIIEKRQSVAFWCNPISGHATLYWYQQILGQGPKLLIQFQNNGVVDDSQLPKDRFSAERLKGVDSTLKIQPAKLEDSAVYLCASSLSRSSYEQYFGPGTRLTVT.

The CDR3, as DNA: TGCAGCGTATATTCCCCGGGGACCGGGGAGCTGTTTTTT. This gives the protein CSVYSPGTGELFF. This rearrangement joins TRBV29-1 to TRBJ2-2, with D perhaps TRBD2 (5 bases). Trimming stripped 6 bases from V and 5 bases from J, with 13 bases between. The CDR3 sequence is 13 residues long. Germline V CDR1 and CDR2: SQVTM, ANQGSEA.

The rearrangement joins TRBV11-2 to TRBJ1-3; D remains ambiguous. CDR1 SGHAT and CDR2 FQNNGV come from the germline V gene. V was cut by 5 bases and J by 0 bases, with 8 bases left in between. The CDR3 length is 14 residues. In DNA form, the CDR3 reads TGTGCCAGCAGCCTTCGTTCCTCTGGAAACACCATATATTTT. Its protein product is CASSLRSSGNTIYF.

V is TRBV10-3 and J is TRBJ1-5; 10 nucleotides agree with TRBD1. V shed 3 bases, J shed 7 bases, and the junction held 6 bases outside the gene matches. CDR1 and CDR2 from the germline V gene are ENHRY and SYGVKD. The CDR3 spans 15 residues. The CDR3 protein is CAISDSGTGVQPQHF. The CDR3 coding sequence is TGTGCCATCAGTGATTCCGGGACAGGGGTCCAGCCCCAGCATTTT.

The genes are TRBV6-1 and TRBJ2-1, with D tentatively TRBD2 (5 bases). Trimming stripped 0 bases from V and 12 bases from J, with 21 bases between. The CDR3 totals 16 residues. Per germline, CDR1 MNHNS and CDR2 SASEGT. Here the CDR3 DNA reads TGTGCCAGCAGTGAAGCTGTAACTAGGAGACATCCGGGGCAGTTCTTC. Residues: CASSEAVTRRHPGQFF.

This clone came up once. The CDR3 sequence: CASSDQGGLSGNTIYF. CDR3 nucleotide sequence: TGTGCCAGCAGTGACCAGGGGGGTCTTTCTGGAAACACCATATATTTT. The chain has TRBV28 and TRBJ1-3; 7 bases align to TRBD1. Germline V gene data show CDR1 as MDHEN and CDR2 as SYDVKM. The CDR3 covers 16 residues. V lost 5 bases, J lost 1 base, and 8 bases stayed unmatched.

This rearrangement joins TRBV10-3 to TRBJ1-6; D not certain. The CDR3 length is 16 residues. V dropped 3 bases and J dropped 10 bases, with 19 bases sitting between them. Germline assignment: CDR1 ENHRY and CDR2 SYGVKD. This CDR3 reads CAISDLGTGPLSPLHF. CDR3 sequence (DNA): TGTGCCATCAGTGATCTCGGAACTGGGCCATTGTCACCCCTCCACTTT.

This chain joins TRBV28 and TRBJ1-2; 7 bases are a match to TRBD1. CDR3 length equals 15 residues. Per the germline V gene, CDR1 is MDHEN and CDR2 is SYDVKM. Trimming removed 1 base from V and 3 bases from J; junction bases left unmatched: 5. Here the CDR3 reads CASSLYRGADYGYTF. The CDR3 nucleotides read TGTGCCAGCAGTTTATACAGGGGAGCTGACTATGGCTACACCTTC.

The gene calls are TRBV5-1 and TRBJ1-2, with D possibly matching TRBD1 (5 bases). V was pared by 0 bases and J by 8 bases, with 17 bases between. The CDR3 consists of 15 residues. CDR1 is SGHRS and CDR2 is YFSETQ in the germline V gene. CDR3 residues: CASSLVGRAGEGYTF. As DNA, the CDR3 is TGCGCCAGCAGCTTGGTCGGCAGGGCCGGTGAGGGCTACACCTTC.

This clone occurred a few times. This chain joins TRBV2 and TRBJ2-7, with a possible D match to TRBD2 (6 bases). Trimming cost V 4 bases and J 3 bases, with 7 bases left between them. This CDR3 contains 12 residues. Per germline, CDR1 SNHLY and CDR2 FYNNEI. CDR3 bases: TGTGCCAGCAGTGTCGGGGGCTACGAGCAGTACTTC. Translation gives CASSVGGYEQYF.

This clone appeared a few times. Other DNA sequences in the same sample also yield this CDR3. The chain employs TRBV5-1 and TRBJ2-1; D remains ambiguous. CDR1 SGHRS and CDR2 YFSETQ come from the germline V gene. V was shortened by 0 bases and J by 6 bases, with 16 bases between the two germline ends. The CDR3 contains 16 residues. The DNA for the CDR3 is TGCGCCAGCAGCTTGGACGCAGGTTTCCTGGGCAATGAGCAGTTCTTC. Its protein product is CASSLDAGFLGNEQFF.

The rearrangement links TRBV28 to TRBJ2-5, with TRBD1 matching 8 bases. Germline V gene data show CDR1 as MDHEN and CDR2 as SYDVKM. This CDR3 comprises 14 residues. The J segment lost 5 bases and the V segment lost 8 bases, leaving 10 bases of the junction unmatched. CDR3 nucleotides: TGTGCCAGCCTGGGTCCAGGGGGCGGGGAGACCCAGTACTTC. Translation gives CASLGPGGGETQYF.

This clone was seen once. The chain recombines TRBV2 with TRBJ2-7, with 11 bases identical to TRBD2. Trimming at V came to 11 bases and at J to 5 bases, leaving 5 bases not matched to a gene. CDR1 is SNHLY, CDR2 FYNNEI, per germline. The CDR3 loop spans 12 amino acids. The CDR3 reads CAGLLAGDEQYF. CDR3 DNA sequence: TGTGCCGGGTTACTAGCGGGAGACGAGCAGTACTTC. Together with reference TRBV2 and TRBJ2-7, the CDR3 gives the full variable domain: EPEVTQTPSHQVTQMGQEVILRCVPISNHLYFYWYRQILGQKVEFLVSFYNNEISEKSEIFDDQFSVERPDGSNFTLKIRSTKLEDSAMYFCAGLLAGDEQYFGPGTRLTVT.

This clone has more than one count but fewer than ten. The chain carries TRBV7-9 and TRBJ1-1; no firm D call. The CDR3 has 14 amino acids. V was shortened by 5 bases and J by 5 bases, with 15 bases between the two germline ends. Germline CDR1 and CDR2: SEHNR and FQNEAQ (reference sequence). The chain's CDR3 is CASSHLRQRTEAFF. DNA of the CDR3: TGTGCCAGCAGCCACCTCAGGCAGCGGACTGAAGCTTTCTTT.

V and J are TRBV6-5 and TRBJ2-7; 10 bases align to TRBD2. The CDR3 totals 15 residues. After removal of 4 bases from V and 2 bases from J, the junction contained 5 bases not matched to a gene. Germline CDR1 MNHEY, CDR2 SVGAGI. CDR3 DNA sequence: TGTGCCAGCAGTTGGGGACTAGCGAGAACCTACGAGCAGTACTTC. Residues: CASSWGLARTYEQYF.

DNA for the CDR3: TGTGCCAGTAGCTCAGGACAGGGACGATCGGGCCAGCCCCAGCATTTT. This sequence encodes CASSSGQGRSGQPQHF. This rearrangement joins TRBV19 to TRBJ1-5, with 8 bases fitting TRBD1. The length of the CDR3 is 16 residues. Germline V gene lookup returns CDR1 LNHDA and CDR2 SQIVND (reference sequence). V lost 6 bases and J lost 7; bases outside the gene matches: 14.

This chain connects TRBV5-1 to TRBJ2-2; TRBD2 matches at 9 bases. The J segment lost 5 bases and the V segment lost 5 bases, leaving 10 bases of the junction unmatched. Germline V gives CDR1 SGHRS, CDR2 YFSETQ. This CDR3 region has 16 residues. The CDR3 protein is CASRPGGLAQTGELFF. The CDR3 DNA follows: TGCGCCAGCAGGCCAGGGGGACTAGCACAAACCGGGGAGCTGTTTTTT.

The genes are TRBV6-5 and TRBJ1-4, with a tentative D call TRBD1 (6 bases). V lost 2 bases and J lost 7, with 14 bases in between. Germline V gives CDR1 MNHEY, CDR2 SVGAGI. The CDR3 extends over 15 amino acids. For the CDR3, the DNA is TGTGCCAGCAGTTACGGGCGGGGGCAGGGTGAAAAACTGTTTTTT. As protein: CASSYGRGQGEKLFF.

The CDR3 loop is CASSPIRQGPDTQYF. The CDR3 nucleotides read TGTGCCAGCAGTCCAATACGACAGGGCCCAGATACGCAGTATTTT. The chain joins TRBV27 to TRBJ2-3; 7 bases fit TRBD1. V gave up 5 bases and J gave up 4 bases; unmatched junction bases: 9. This CDR3 is 15 amino acids long. In germline, CDR1 is MNHEY, CDR2 SMNVEV (reference sequence).